This TCR beta chain was found in a study of OX40 agonist ivuxolimab in advanced cancers. Only in-frame clones appear in the TCRdb table, and some are missing; sequencing was by immunoSEQ multiplex PCR. The sample consists of around 70,000 clones, over 75% of them appearing once. There are 14 residues in the CDR3. From germline, CDR1 is SGHTA and CDR2 FQGNSA. V dropped 1 base and J dropped 1 base, with 7 bases sitting between them. The sequence was obtained from an adult with an advanced solid tumor such as melanoma, head and neck, liver or kidney cancer. The specimen comprised CD4+ or CD8+ T cells sorted from blood, sampled in a trial of the OX40 agonist ivuxolimab. V is TRBV7-2 and J is TRBJ1-1; D is undetermined. The CDR3 is CASSLGARNTEAFF. The CDR3, as DNA: TGTGCCAGCAGCTTAGGGGCCCGGAACACTGAAGCTTTCTTT.